The rows below give T cell receptor beta chains drawn from one sample of a study of T cell changes during pregnancy in multiple sclerosis. Produced via immunoSEQ multiplex PCR; TCRdb's table is partial and in-frame only. The table includes tens of thousands of clones, around 91% detected once. The source material was CD8+ T cells from peripheral blood mononuclear cells, sampled in the third trimester of pregnancy. All receptors derive from a female donor with multiple sclerosis, enrolled in a pregnancy study. The conserved cysteine and the conserved F or W are not part of the CDR3 here.

V | CDR3
TRBV7-8 | ASSSQGQED
TRBV5-4 | ASSYQVNTEAF
TRBV4-2 | ASSQEGGLFSYEQY
TRBV9 | ASSEGLVSNYGYT
TRBV2 | ASEERSSYEQY
TRBV5-6 | ASSSGVLGYGYT
TRBV27 | ASSVLQGTGGYT
TRBV13 | ASSAGGDRGAWGYT
TRBV10-1 | ASSSLAGGVYNEQF
TRBV30 | AYLAETSYEQY
TRBV9 | ASSVVGWGTSGYNEQF
TRBV2 | ASSEGGRTEAF
TRBV5-6 | ASSLDRGATYNSPLH
TRBV7-2 | ASSPEGLAGMRNEQF
TRBV5-5 | ASSPGTEHLKLF
TRBV29-1 | SARGLSGTGVRYEQF
TRBV9 | ASSVGGGTGELF
TRBV11-2 | ASSKGPAGVAKNIQY
TRBV7-9 | ASSLERTGAIYGYT
TRBV7-6 | ASSPPGGIRYEQY
TRBV2 | ASLNTEAF
TRBV5-1 | ASTGDMSYGYT
TRBV29-1 | SVGLAGGPGNEQF
TRBV7-9 | ASGGTGYEQY
TRBV27 | ASSITGTLNTEAF
TRBV7-8 | ASSLSPGANTEAF
TRBV5-1 | ASSAEGQGTDTQY
TRBV10-3 | AISVVKAGGPNEQF